Here is one T cell receptor beta chain with its context. The assay was immunoSEQ multiplex PCR, and TCRdb's table has in-frame clones only and misses some. Seen here are about 58,000 clones, around 93% observed once, and the top ten hold under 5%. This sample is part of a study of T cell changes during pregnancy in multiple sclerosis. This CDR3 contains 18 residues. Germline values: CDR1 SGHRS, CDR2 YFSETQ. The ends lost 4 bases at V and 2 bases at J; junction bases unmatched: 7. This specimen was CD8+ T cells from peripheral blood mononuclear cells, taken in the second trimester of pregnancy. The receptor was isolated from a female donor with multiple sclerosis, enrolled in a pregnancy study. The chain is built from TRBV5-1 and TRBJ2-1; 15 nucleotides agree with TRBD2. CDR3 protein: CASSGGLAGGDPYNEQFF. The CDR3 coding sequence is TGCGCCAGCAGCGGTGGACTAGCGGGAGGGGATCCCTACAATGAGCAGTTCTTC.